These 29 T cell receptor beta chains originate from one sample sequenced in a study of control samples from healthy donors and cancer patients. Here immunoSEQ multiplex PCR was the method, and the copy in TCRdb shows in-frame clones only, minus some. This table has more than 95,000 clones, about 90% appearing once. Sample: blood. Receptors were obtained from a man between 18 and 35 years old in good health.

This rearrangement joins TRBV7-9 to TRBJ1-1, with TRBD1 matching over 7 bases. The CDR3 loop spans 14 amino acids. J was trimmed by 5 bases and V by 5 bases; bases with no gene match: 8. From germline, CDR1 is SEHNR and CDR2 FQNEAQ (reference sequence). The CDR3 bases are TGTGCCAGCAGCCCAATGGGGACAGCGACTGAAGCTTTCTTT. Translated: CASSPMGTATEAFF.

This sequence joins TRBV28 and TRBJ2-7, with D possibly being TRBD1 or TRBD2 (5 bases each). The length of the CDR3 is 18 residues. V was trimmed by 4 bases and J by 2 bases, leaving 24 bases between them. Germline-derived CDR1 and CDR2 are MDHEN and SYDVKM. The chain's CDR3 is CASSSLPLLGVGTYEQYF. The DNA of the CDR3 is TGTGCCAGCAGTTCTCTTCCGCTTCTGGGGGTGGGGACCTACGAGCAGTACTTC.

The rearrangement joins TRBV14 to TRBJ2-7, with TRBD1 matching 8 bases. J lost 2 bases, V lost 1 base, and 4 bases had no gene match. Germline values: CDR1 SGHDN, CDR2 FVKESK. CDR3 length equals 15 residues. CDR3 in amino acids: CASSQGTGRTYEQYF. CDR3 nucleotide sequence: TGTGCCAGCAGCCAAGGGACAGGGCGTACCTACGAGCAGTACTTC.

In this sample, this clone turned up once. The chain has TRBV2 and TRBJ1-1; D is uncertain. V was trimmed by 7 bases and J by 1 base, leaving 13 bases between them. The CDR3 covers 14 residues. Germline CDR1 reads SNHLY; CDR2 reads FYNNEI. The chain's CDR3 is CASTEVRGNTEAFF. The CDR3 coding sequence is TGTGCCAGCACCGAAGTTCGGGGGAACACTGAAGCTTTCTTT.

The V call is TRBV10-3, the J call TRBJ2-7, with D perhaps given as TRBD1 or TRBD2 (6 bases each). This CDR3 contains 14 residues. V was shortened by 8 bases and J by 5 bases, with 19 bases between the two germline ends. Germline assignment: CDR1 ENHRY and CDR2 SYGVKD. The CDR3 region is CAIYGGGGRHEQYF. The CDR3, as DNA: TGTGCCATCTACGGTGGAGGGGGGAGACACGAGCAGTACTTC.

J is TRBJ1-6 and V is TRBV10-3, with 8 bases that match TRBD1. J was trimmed by 6 bases and V by 11 bases; bases with no gene match: 3. The CDR3 runs to 12 residues. In germline, CDR1 is ENHRY, CDR2 SYGVKD. CDR3 residues: CASQGVNSPLHF. Written as DNA, the CDR3 is TGTGCCTCACAGGGGGTTAATTCACCCCTCCACTTT.

The J gene is TRBJ2-1, the V gene TRBV12-3 or TRBV12-4; 8 nucleotides match TRBD1. V was pared by 6 bases and J by 15 bases, with 13 bases of the junction left unmatched. The CDR3 consists of 13 residues. CDR3 bases: TGTGCCAGCAGCCCCCGGACAGGGAGAGTTCCGTTCTTC. Translated, it gives CASSPRTGRVPFF.

The chain couples TRBV25-1 to TRBJ2-1, with D perhaps matching TRBD1 or TRBD2 (5 bases each). V was clipped by 3 bases and J by 9 bases, with 21 bases between them. This CDR3 is 16 amino acids long. CDR1 is MGHDK and CDR2 is SYGVNS in the germline V gene. CDR3 region: CASSDNRDRAHGEQFF. The CDR3 bases are TGTGCCAGCAGTGATAACCGGGACCGGGCCCATGGTGAGCAGTTCTTC. Drawing the rest from reference TRBV25-1 and TRBJ2-1, the complete variable domain is EADIYQTPRYLVIGTGKKITLECSQTMGHDKMYWYQQDPGMELHLIHYSYGVNSTEKGDLSSESTVSRIRTEHFPLTLESARPSHTSQYLCASSDNRDRAHGEQFFGPGTRLTVL.

The genes are TRBV19 and TRBJ2-2; no reliable D call. CDR1 and CDR2 (germline): LNHDA, SQIVND (reference sequence). The V end lost 10 bases, the J end lost 0 bases, and 12 bases lay between the germline ends. The CDR3 contains 14 residues. The CDR3 DNA reads TGTGCCACTCCTCGGAGACCGAACACCGGGGAGCTGTTTTTT. This codes for CATPRRPNTGELFF.

The chain uses TRBV27 and TRBJ2-7; 8 bases match TRBD2. The CDR3 length is 16 residues. CDR1 is MNHEY, CDR2 SMNVEV, per germline (reference sequence). V lost 5 bases to trimming and J lost 4 bases; unmatched junction nucleotides: 13. The CDR3 loop is CASSPRTSREEYEQYF. In nucleotides, the CDR3 is TGTGCCAGCAGTCCGCGTACCTCGCGGGAGGAATACGAGCAGTACTTC.

The chain links TRBV9 to TRBJ2-7; a possible D gene is TRBD1 (6 bases). Germline lookup yields CDR1 SGDLS and CDR2 YYNGEE. The V and J ends lost 0 bases and 1 base respectively, with 11 bases between them. CDR3 size: 15 residues. CDR3 bases: TGTGCCAGCAGCGTAGATACAGGGCGATCCTACGAGCAGTACTTC. This codes for CASSVDTGRSYEQYF.

The chain recombines TRBV3-1 (or the pseudogene TRBV3-2) with TRBJ1-1, with D unclear. Germline V gene sequence: CDR1 LGHDT, CDR2 YNNKEL (reference sequence). Trimming took 3 bases from V and 7 from J, leaving 12 bases between them. The CDR3 loop spans 13 amino acids. CDR3 DNA: TGTGCCAGCAGCCAGACACTGACAAGTGAAGCTTTCTTT. It specifies CASSQTLTSEAFF.

The rearrangement links TRBV4-3 to TRBJ2-3, with D perhaps given as TRBD1 or TRBD2 (5 bases each). CDR1 is LGHNA, CDR2 YSLEER, per germline. The germline V and J ends were trimmed by 0 bases and 9 bases, with 16 bases remaining between them. The CDR3 runs to 15 residues. In DNA, the CDR3 is TGCGCCAGCAGCCAAGAGGGACGAGACGCAGGGACGCAGTATTTT. It yields the protein CASSQEGRDAGTQYF.

The genes are TRBV4-2 and TRBJ2-1, with 8 bases lining up with TRBD2. With V trimmed by 4 bases and J by 0 bases, 2 bases remained unmatched. The CDR3 totals 15 residues. The germline gives CDR1 LGHNA, CDR2 YNFKEQ. The CDR3 region is CASSLSGSSYNEQFF. The CDR3 bases are TGTGCCAGCAGCCTAAGCGGGAGCTCCTACAATGAGCAGTTCTTC.

The rearrangement links TRBV19 to TRBJ1-5, with TRBD1 identical over 10 bases. The CDR3 runs 15 residues. The V and J ends lost 8 bases and 3 bases, in that order; junction bases with no gene match: 7. The V gene's germline CDR1 is LNHDA and CDR2 SQIVND (reference sequence). The CDR3 is CASLRDRGTNQPQHF. CDR3 sequence (DNA): TGTGCCAGTCTACGGGACAGGGGTACCAATCAGCCCCAGCATTTT.

The chain has TRBV6-6 and TRBJ1-1; TRBD1 matches 7 bases. V gave up 5 bases and J gave up 6 bases; unmatched junction bases: 6. The CDR3 covers 13 residues. From germline, CDR1 is MNHNY and CDR2 SVGAGI (reference sequence). In DNA form, the CDR3 reads TGTGCCAGCAGTCAGGGGGGGGACGCTGAAGCTTTCTTT. This encodes CASSQGGDAEAFF.

V usage is TRBV19 and J usage is TRBJ2-7; D is undetermined. The CDR3 consists of 15 residues. Trimming pared 1 base from V and 3 bases from J, leaving 13 bases between. CDR1 and CDR2 (germline): LNHDA, SQIVND (reference sequence). CDR3 in amino acids: CASSIGVGPRYEQYF. CDR3 DNA sequence: TGTGCCAGTAGTATAGGAGTGGGTCCCCGCTACGAGCAGTACTTC.

The table lists this clone with a few counts. This chain joins TRBV9 and TRBJ1-1; no reliable D call. CDR3 size: 13 residues. Germline V gene sequence: CDR1 SGDLS, CDR2 YYNGEE. V lost 0 bases, J lost 5 bases, and 8 bases lay in between. CDR3 sequence: CASSVVEVTEAFF. In DNA, the CDR3 is TGTGCCAGCAGCGTAGTGGAGGTGACTGAAGCTTTCTTT.

V and J are TRBV4-2 and TRBJ1-4; maybe TRBD1 (6 bases). Looked up from germline, CDR1 is LGHNA and CDR2 is YNFKEQ. V lost 1 base and J lost 5, with 14 bases in between. This CDR3 is built from 16 residues. This CDR3 reads CASSQATRGYNEKLFF. DNA of the CDR3: TGTGCCAGCAGCCAAGCGACCAGGGGCTACAATGAAAAACTGTTTTTT.

This CDR3 is CASPGTGKDNEQFF. CDR3 sequence (DNA): TGTGCCAGCCCGGGGACAGGGAAGGACAATGAGCAGTTCTTC. The chain joins TRBV2 to TRBJ2-1; 9 positions agree with TRBD1. The CDR3 totals 14 residues. The V gene's germline CDR1 is SNHLY and CDR2 FYNNEI. V lost 8 bases and J lost 5; bases outside the gene matches: 7.

The DNA for the CDR3 is TGTGCCAGCAGCTCACAACAGGGCGGTGAAAAACTGTTTTTT. This codes for CASSSQQGGEKLFF. V and J are TRBV5-4 and TRBJ1-4; weak D call: TRBD1 (6 bases). This CDR3 is built from 14 residues. The germline V gene has CDR1 SGHNT and CDR2 YYREEE (reference sequence). The V end lost 3 bases, the J end lost 7 bases, and 13 bases lay between the germline ends.

The gene calls are TRBV24-1 and TRBJ2-2; D might be TRBD1 or TRBD2, each matching 6 bases. Trimming cost V 0 bases and J 13 bases, with 14 bases left between them. CDR3 length: 14 amino acids. Per the germline V gene, CDR1 is KGHDR and CDR2 is SFDVKD. The CDR3, as DNA: TGTGCCACCAGTGATTTGCTGCCGGGGGCGGGGCTGTTTTTT. It is translated as CATSDLLPGAGLFF.

The chain uses TRBV30 and TRBJ2-5, with TRBD1 matching 7 bases. The germline V gene encodes CDR1 GTSNPN and CDR2 SVGIG (reference sequence). The CDR3 contains 14 residues. CDR3 amino acids: CAFYLTGAQETQYF. The CDR3 DNA follows: TGTGCTTTCTATCTCACAGGGGCTCAAGAGACCCAGTACTTC.

J is TRBJ1-2 and V is TRBV28; 10 bases fit TRBD1. Germline values: CDR1 MDHEN, CDR2 SYDVKM. The V segment lost 4 bases and the J segment 8 bases; nucleotides outside the gene matches: 10. CDR3 length: 15 amino acids. The CDR3 DNA reads TGTGCCAGCAGTTCACCAGTGGACAGGGGGGGCGGCTACACCTTC. The encoded protein is CASSSPVDRGGGYTF.

This rearrangement joins TRBV11-3 to TRBJ2-3, with 7 nucleotides matching TRBD2. The germline CDR1 and CDR2 sequences are SGHNT and YENEEA. The CDR3 has 15 residues. Trimming took 2 bases from V and 2 from J; bases not matched to a gene: 4. The CDR3 is CASSLFAGATDTQYF. Written as DNA, the CDR3 is TGTGCCAGCAGCTTATTTGCGGGAGCCACAGATACGCAGTATTTT.

The chain joins TRBV5-8 to TRBJ1-5; 7 nucleotides agree with TRBD1. The trim removed 4 bases at V and 2 bases at J, leaving 6 bases unmatched. CDR1 is SGHTS, CDR2 YDEGEE, per germline. The CDR3 runs to 15 residues. The CDR3 DNA reads as TGTGCCAGCAGCCATGACAGGGTTGGCAATCAGCCCCAGCATTTT. Translated, it gives CASSHDRVGNQPQHF.

This clone was found once. This chain joins TRBV5-1 and TRBJ2-3; D is ambiguous. The CDR3 consists of 15 residues. CDR1 is SGHRS and CDR2 is YFSETQ in the germline V gene. V was cut by 0 bases and J by 0 bases, with 8 bases left in between. The CDR3 DNA reads TGCGCCAGCAGCTTGGAGGGCATAAGCACAGATACGCAGTATTTT. Its translation is CASSLEGISTDTQYF.

The rearrangement links TRBV7-2 to TRBJ2-7; no firm D call. The CDR3 length is 13 residues. In germline, CDR1 is SGHTA, CDR2 FQGNSA. Trimming removed 1 base at V and 7 bases at J, with 11 bases between. CDR3 region: CASSLDLVREQYF. The CDR3 region has the DNA TGTGCCAGCAGCTTAGACTTAGTCAGAGAGCAGTACTTC. The full variable domain, its missing parts supplied by reference TRBV7-2 and TRBJ2-7, is GAGVSQSPSNKVTEKGKDVELRCDPISGHTALYWYRQSLGQGLEFLIYFQGNSAPDKSGLPSDRFSAERTGGSVSTLTIQRTQQEDSAVYLCASSLDLVREQYFGPGTRLTVT.

This chain's CDR3 is CASSPTGLAGAHEQYF. The CDR3 bases are TGCGCCAGCAGCCCGACCGGACTAGCGGGAGCCCACGAGCAGTACTTC. The chain recombines TRBV4-1 with TRBJ2-7; 13 positions agree with TRBD2. Germline V CDR1 and CDR2: MGHRA, YSYEKL. The CDR3 has 16 residues. The V segment lost 4 bases and the J segment 5 bases; nucleotides outside the gene matches: 8.